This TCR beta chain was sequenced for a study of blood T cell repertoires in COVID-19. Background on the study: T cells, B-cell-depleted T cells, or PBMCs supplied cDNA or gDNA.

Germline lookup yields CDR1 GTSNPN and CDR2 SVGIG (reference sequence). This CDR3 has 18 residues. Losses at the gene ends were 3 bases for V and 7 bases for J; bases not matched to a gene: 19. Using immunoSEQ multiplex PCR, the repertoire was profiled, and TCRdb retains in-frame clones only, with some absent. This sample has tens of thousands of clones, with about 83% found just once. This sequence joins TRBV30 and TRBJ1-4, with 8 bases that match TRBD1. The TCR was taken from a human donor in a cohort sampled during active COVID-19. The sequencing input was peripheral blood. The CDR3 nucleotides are TGTGCCTGGAGAAGCCTCCACAACAGGGGGGCCGTATCTGAAAAACTGTTTTTT. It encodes CAWRSLHNRGAVSEKLFF.